This TCR beta chain was profiled in a study of cytomegalovirus exposure and HLA in healthy donors. Study-level points and caveats: Most TCRs appeared rarely, but some public TCRs recurred in many donors.

It was with 60 Vbeta and 13 Jbeta primers that the PCR ran. The assay was immunoSEQ multiplex PCR, and TCRdb's table has in-frame clones only and misses some. The table lists some 200,000 clones, around three quarters of them singletons. Germline V CDR1 and CDR2: SEHNR, FQNEAQ (reference sequence). J was trimmed by 3 bases and V by 5 bases; bases with no gene match: 6. CDR3 length: 16 amino acids. Healthy bone marrow donors made up the donors. For this clone: Its target is not known.

Sequencing was carried out using PBMCs. The J gene is TRBJ2-2, the V gene TRBV7-9, with TRBD1 identical over 10 bases. The TCR sequence derives from a woman in her thirties in good health and CMV-seronegative. CDR3 amino acids: CASSPPGQGYTGELFF. In DNA, the CDR3 is TGTGCCAGCAGCCCCCCGGGACAGGGGTACACCGGGGAGCTGTTTTTT.